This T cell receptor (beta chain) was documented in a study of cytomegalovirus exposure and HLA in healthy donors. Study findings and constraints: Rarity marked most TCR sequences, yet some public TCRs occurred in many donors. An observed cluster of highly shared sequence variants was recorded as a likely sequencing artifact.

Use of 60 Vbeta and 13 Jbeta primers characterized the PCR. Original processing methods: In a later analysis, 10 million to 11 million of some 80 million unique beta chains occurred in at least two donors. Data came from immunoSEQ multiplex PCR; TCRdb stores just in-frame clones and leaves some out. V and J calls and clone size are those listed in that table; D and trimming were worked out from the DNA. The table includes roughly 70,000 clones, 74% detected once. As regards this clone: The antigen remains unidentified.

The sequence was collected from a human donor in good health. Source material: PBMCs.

CDR3 DNA: TGCGCCAGCAGCTTGCCCCTAGCGGGAGATGATGAGCAGTTCTTC. Protein product: CASSLPLAGDDEQFF. The chain recombines TRBV5-1 with TRBJ2-1, with TRBD2 identical over 10 bases. The CDR3 contains 15 residues. Germline V gene data show CDR1 as SGHRS and CDR2 as YFSETQ. Trimming took 1 base from V and 8 from J; bases not matched to a gene: 6. Together with reference TRBV5-1 and TRBJ2-1, the CDR3 gives the full variable domain: KAGVTQTPRYLIKTRGQQVTLSCSPISGHRSVSWYQQTPGQGLQFLFEYFSETQRNKGNFPGRFSGRQFSNSRSEMNVSTLELGDSALYLCASSLPLAGDDEQFFGPGTRLTVL.